Listed here are 18 T cell receptor beta chains from one sample, sequenced in a study of technical replicates of blood from several donors. Using immunoSEQ multiplex PCR, the repertoire was profiled, and TCRdb retains in-frame clones only, with some absent. Here the sample spans about 68,000 clones, around 97% being singletons. The specimen sequenced was T cells isolated from PBMCs. These receptors all come from a human donor in good health.

The CDR3 bases are TGTGCCAGTAGTATTCGTGAGACAGGCCCGCAGTATTTT. This sequence encodes CASSIRETGPQYF. The chain carries TRBV19 and TRBJ2-3; tentative D call: TRBD1 (6 bases). CDR1 is LNHDA and CDR2 is SQIVND in the germline V gene (reference sequence). The CDR3 runs to 13 residues. The V and J ends lost 3 bases and 10 bases respectively, with 14 bases between them.

The V gene is TRBV7-3, the J gene TRBJ2-2; D is perhaps TRBD2 (6 bases). CDR3 length equals 15 residues. Trimming cost V 1 base and J 5 bases, with 11 bases left between them. Germline CDR1 reads SGHTA; CDR2 reads FQGTGA. In DNA form, the CDR3 reads TGTGCCAGCAGCTTAATATTGGGGGGTACCGGGGAGCTGTTTTTT. Its protein product is CASSLILGGTGELFF.

The J gene is TRBJ2-1, the V gene TRBV30; tentative D call: TRBD2 (5 bases). CDR1 and CDR2 from the germline V gene are GTSNPN and SVGIG (reference sequence). V was trimmed by 0 bases and J by 13 bases, leaving 13 bases between them. This CDR3 is built from 12 residues. CDR3 bases: TGTGCCTGGAGTGTACCGGGGTCTAGTCAGTTCTTC. Protein: CAWSVPGSSQFF.

The rearrangement uses TRBV6-6 and TRBJ1-2; 7 bases fit TRBD1. V lost 7 bases and J lost 6; bases outside the gene matches: 2. The CDR3 is made up of 11 amino acids. The germline gives CDR1 MNHNY, CDR2 SVGAGI (reference sequence). CDR3 in DNA: TGTGCCAGCACGACAGGGAATGGCTACACCTTC. It specifies CASTTGNGYTF.

This chain uses TRBV11-2 with TRBJ2-5, with a possible D match to TRBD1 (7 bases). V was clipped by 1 base and J by 4 bases, with 16 bases between them. Germline-derived CDR1 and CDR2 are SGHAT and FQNNGV. This CDR3 has 16 amino acids. The CDR3 bases are TGTGCCAGCAGCTTAGGCGGGACAGTTCGCTCAGAGACCCAGTACTTC. Translated: CASSLGGTVRSETQYF.

The rearrangement joins TRBV11-3 to TRBJ2-1; the match to TRBD2 covers 7 bases. CDR3 length: 14 amino acids. V was pared by 5 bases and J by 6 bases, with 7 bases of the junction left unmatched. Germline assignment: CDR1 SGHNT and CDR2 YENEEA. This CDR3 reads CASSRAGEGNEQFF. The CDR3 DNA reads TGTGCCAGCAGCCGGGCGGGAGAAGGCAATGAGCAGTTCTTC.

The V gene is TRBV7-2, the J gene TRBJ2-7, with a weak D call TRBD2 (6 bases). The germline V gene encodes CDR1 SGHTA and CDR2 FQGNSA. V lost 0 bases, J lost 3 bases, and 15 bases lay in between. CDR3 length equals 16 residues. DNA of the CDR3: TGTGCCAGCAGCTTAGCGATCGGGACTGTGAGCTACGAGCAGTACTTC. This encodes CASSLAIGTVSYEQYF.

This clone was counted a single time. V usage is TRBV7-8 and J usage is TRBJ2-7, with D tentatively TRBD2 (5 bases). The CDR3 is 14 residues long. Germline V gives CDR1 SGHVS, CDR2 FQNEAQ. Trimming left V 5 bases short and J 0 bases short, with 11 bases between. The CDR3 region is CASSVGLSSYEQYF. For the CDR3, the DNA is TGTGCCAGCAGCGTAGGACTGAGCTCCTACGAGCAGTACTTC.

The chain joins TRBV9 to TRBJ2-2; TRBD2 matches at 13 bases. J lost 6 bases, V lost 3 bases, and 8 bases had no gene match. Germline assignment: CDR1 SGDLS and CDR2 YYNGEE. The CDR3 loop spans 17 amino acids. The CDR3 loop reads CASSDRTSGRIPGELFF. CDR3 coding DNA: TGTGCCAGCAGCGATCGGACTAGCGGGAGAATCCCCGGGGAGCTGTTTTTT.

The rearrangement links TRBV18 to TRBJ2-7; D possibly corresponds to TRBD1 (6 bases). CDR1 is KGHSH and CDR2 is LQKENI in the germline V gene. V lost 3 bases and J lost 6, with 15 bases in between. This CDR3 region has 14 residues. The CDR3 nucleotides are TGTGCCAGCTCACCGAGCGACAGGTTATCCGAGCAGTACTTC. Protein: CASSPSDRLSEQYF. Together with reference TRBV18 and TRBJ2-7, the CDR3 gives the full variable domain: NAGVMQNPRHLVRRRGQEARLRCSPMKGHSHVYWYRQLPEEGLKFMVYLQKENIIDESGMPKERFSAEFPKEGPSILRIQQVVRGDSAAYFCASSPSDRLSEQYFGPGTRLTVT.

V gene TRBV27 combines with J gene TRBJ1-5; 7 nucleotides line up with TRBD1. V shed 6 bases and J 2 bases; nucleotides not matched to a gene: 7. Germline lookup yields CDR1 MNHEY and CDR2 SMNVEV (reference sequence). CDR3 length: 15 residues. This CDR3 reads CASRRTGAGNQPQHF. CDR3 bases: TGTGCCAGCAGAAGAACAGGGGCGGGCAATCAGCCCCAGCATTTT.

V is TRBV6-1 and J is TRBJ1-1; D may be TRBD1 (6 bases). The V end lost 6 bases, the J end lost 5 bases, and 16 bases lay between the germline ends. Germline CDR1 is MNHNS and CDR2 is SASEGT. This CDR3 has 14 amino acids. The chain's CDR3 is CASRVGGVGTEAFF. The CDR3 coding sequence is TGTGCCAGCAGGGTAGGGGGAGTAGGGACTGAAGCTTTCTTT.

This chain links TRBV7-9 with TRBJ2-7; D remains unclear. Germline loops: CDR1 SEHNR, CDR2 FQNEAQ (reference sequence). Trimming cost V 5 bases and J 6 bases, with 5 bases left between them. The CDR3 sequence is 10 residues long. The CDR3 sequence: CASSHGEQYF. The CDR3 nucleotides are TGTGCCAGCAGCCACGGCGAGCAGTACTTC.

The chain has TRBV10-2 and TRBJ2-7; 7 nucleotides line up with TRBD1. Germline V gene data show CDR1 as WSHSY and CDR2 as SAAADI. This CDR3 is 15 amino acids long. With V trimmed by 4 bases and J by 2 bases, 8 bases remained unmatched. The CDR3 coding sequence is TGCGCCAGCAGTGCGGTTCGGACAGGCCCCTACGAGCAGTACTTC. Its translation: CASSAVRTGPYEQYF.

This chain uses TRBV4-2 with TRBJ1-1; perhaps TRBD1 as D (5 bases). V dropped 0 bases and J dropped 1 base, with 6 bases sitting between them. The CDR3 contains 14 residues. Germline-derived CDR1 and CDR2 are LGHNA and YNFKEQ. CDR3: CASSQDGANTEAFF. CDR3 sequence (DNA): TGTGCCAGCAGCCAAGATGGGGCGAACACTGAAGCTTTCTTT.

The count of this clone is one. The chain uses TRBV29-1 and TRBJ2-7; the D gene is possibly TRBD1 (6 bases). CDR1 is SQVTM, CDR2 ANQGSEA, per germline. V gave up 7 bases and J gave up 5 bases, with 18 bases separating them. CDR3 length: 13 amino acids. CDR3 region: CSARTVTFHEQYF. CDR3 coding DNA: TGCAGCGCCAGGACAGTGACCTTCCACGAGCAGTACTTC.

This chain joins TRBV9 and TRBJ2-3; weak D call: TRBD1 (5 bases). Trimming stripped 4 bases from V and 2 bases from J, with 14 bases between. The CDR3 loop spans 15 amino acids. Germline CDR1 SGDLS, CDR2 YYNGEE. CDR3 amino acids: CASSSRQNPTDTQYF. CDR3 nucleotide sequence: TGTGCCAGCAGCTCGAGACAGAATCCCACAGATACGCAGTATTTT.

The J gene is TRBJ1-1, the V gene TRBV7-9, with 7 bases that match TRBD1. V shed 5 bases and J 1 base; nucleotides not matched to a gene: 10. Germline loops: CDR1 SEHNR, CDR2 FQNEAQ (reference sequence). The CDR3 contains 16 residues. The CDR3 spells CASSPLQGETNTEAFF. The CDR3 DNA is TGTGCCAGCAGCCCCCTCCAGGGGGAAACGAACACTGAAGCTTTCTTT.